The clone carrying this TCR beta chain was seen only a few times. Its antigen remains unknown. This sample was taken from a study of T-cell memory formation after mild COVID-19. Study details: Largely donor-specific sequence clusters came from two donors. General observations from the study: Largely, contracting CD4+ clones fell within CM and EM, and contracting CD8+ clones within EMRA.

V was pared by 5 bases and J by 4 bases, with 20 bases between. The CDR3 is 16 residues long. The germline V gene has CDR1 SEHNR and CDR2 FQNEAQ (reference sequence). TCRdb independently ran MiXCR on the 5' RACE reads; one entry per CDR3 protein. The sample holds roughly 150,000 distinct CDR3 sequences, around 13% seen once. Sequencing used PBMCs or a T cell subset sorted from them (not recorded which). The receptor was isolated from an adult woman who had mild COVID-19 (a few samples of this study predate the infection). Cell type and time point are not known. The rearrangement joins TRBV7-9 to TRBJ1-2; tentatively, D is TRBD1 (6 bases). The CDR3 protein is CASSRANGGLAYGYTF. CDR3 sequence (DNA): TGTGCCAGCAGCCGGGCCAATGGGGGGCTGGCCTATGGCTACACCTTC.